This T cell receptor (beta chain) was profiled in a study of cytomegalovirus exposure and HLA in healthy donors. Study-level information: A later analysis reported the 120 or so validation repertoires used the same platform as the 550 to 800 first-cohort repertoires.

Overall study results and limits: In a later analysis, first-cohort TCR clusters were found to tend to co-occur in the approximately 120 validation repertoires. With high specificity and sensitivity, the classifier reportedly diagnosed cytomegalovirus status. Researchers counted 150 to 200 TCR beta chains as cytomegalovirus-associated.

TCRdb's copy holds only in-frame clones and misses some; the assay was immunoSEQ multiplex PCR. The sample has over 150,000 clones; more than 70% are singletons. In the case of this clone: Its antigen remains unknown.

The receptor's source is a human donor in good health. The specimen was PBMCs.

The CDR3 DNA is TGTGCCAGCAAACCTGGACAGGGAGATATGGGGCCCCAGCATTTT. Its protein is CASKPGQGDMGPQHF. The rearrangement uses TRBV19 and TRBJ1-5; TRBD1 matches 8 bases. The CDR3 is 15 amino acids. The V segment lost 9 bases and the J segment 9 bases; nucleotides outside the gene matches: 16. Germline values: CDR1 LNHDA, CDR2 SQIVND (reference sequence).